This TCR beta chain was captured by sequencing in a study of T cell changes during pregnancy in multiple sclerosis. Assay: immunoSEQ multiplex PCR; the TCRdb copy retains only in-frame clones and omits some. This table holds 65,000 to 95,000 clones, 85% to 95% found once. Trimming removed 1 base from V and 1 base from J; junction bases left unmatched: 10. Germline CDR1 and CDR2: LNHDA and SQIVND (reference sequence). This CDR3 spans 18 amino acids. The chain uses TRBV19 and TRBJ2-1, with 7 bases fitting TRBD1. This TCR came from a female donor in good health, enrolled as a control in a pregnancy study. Sequencing used peripheral blood, obtained after pregnancy. The DNA for the CDR3 is TGTGCCAGTAGTATAGGAACCGGGACAGTTCGATCCTACAATGAGCAGTTCTTC. It specifies CASSIGTGTVRSYNEQFF.